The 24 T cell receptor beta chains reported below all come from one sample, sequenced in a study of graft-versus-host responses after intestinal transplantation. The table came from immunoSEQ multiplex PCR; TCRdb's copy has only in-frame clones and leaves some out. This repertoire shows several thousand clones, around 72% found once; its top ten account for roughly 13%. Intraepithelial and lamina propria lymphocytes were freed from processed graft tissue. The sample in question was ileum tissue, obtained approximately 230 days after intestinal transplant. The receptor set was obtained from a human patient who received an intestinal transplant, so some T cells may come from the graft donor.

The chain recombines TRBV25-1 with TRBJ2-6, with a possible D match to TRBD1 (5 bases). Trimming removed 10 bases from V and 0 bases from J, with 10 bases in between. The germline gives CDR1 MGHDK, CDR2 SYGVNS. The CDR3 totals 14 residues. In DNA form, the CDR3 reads TGTGCCACCGCTACAGGCTCTGGGGCCAACGTCCTGACTTTC. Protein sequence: CATATGSGANVLTF.

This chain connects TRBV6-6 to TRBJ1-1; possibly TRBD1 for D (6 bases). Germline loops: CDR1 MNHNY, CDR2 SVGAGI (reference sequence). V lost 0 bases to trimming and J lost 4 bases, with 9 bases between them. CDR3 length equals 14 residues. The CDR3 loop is CASSYSRGFTEAFF. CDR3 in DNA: TGTGCCAGCAGTTACTCCAGGGGTTTCACTGAAGCTTTCTTT.

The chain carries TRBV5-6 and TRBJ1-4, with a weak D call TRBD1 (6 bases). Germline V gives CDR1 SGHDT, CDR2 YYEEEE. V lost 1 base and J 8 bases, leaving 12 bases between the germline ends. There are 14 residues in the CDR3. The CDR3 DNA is TGTGCCAGCAGCTTGCAACAGGGACGGGAAAAACTGTTTTTT. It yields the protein CASSLQQGREKLFF. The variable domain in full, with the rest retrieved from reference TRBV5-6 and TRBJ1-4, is DAGVTQSPTHLIKTRGQQVTLRCSPKSGHDTVSWYQQALGQGPQFIFQYYEEEERQRGNFPDRFSGHQFPNYSSELNVNALLLGDSALYLCASSLQQGREKLFFGSGTQLSVL.

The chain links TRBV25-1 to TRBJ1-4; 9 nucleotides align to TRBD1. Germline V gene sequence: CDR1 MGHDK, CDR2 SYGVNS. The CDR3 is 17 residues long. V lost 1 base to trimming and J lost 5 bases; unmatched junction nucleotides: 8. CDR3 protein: CASSECENRGRNEKLFF. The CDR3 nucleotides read TGTGCCAGCAGTGAATGTGAGAACAGGGGGCGAAATGAAAAACTGTTTTTT. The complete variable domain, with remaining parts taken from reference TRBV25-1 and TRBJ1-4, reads EADIYQTPRYLVIGTGKKITLECSQTMGHDKMYWYQQDPGMELHLIHYSYGVNSTEKGDLSSESTVSRIRTEHFPLTLESARPSHTSQYLCASSECENRGRNEKLFFGSGTQLSVL.

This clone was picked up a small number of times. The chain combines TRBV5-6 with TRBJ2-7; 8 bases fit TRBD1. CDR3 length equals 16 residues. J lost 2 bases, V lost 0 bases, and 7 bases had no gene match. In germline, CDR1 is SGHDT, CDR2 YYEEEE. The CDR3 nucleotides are TGTGCCAGCAGCTTGGAGAGGACGGACAGGGCCTACGAGCAGTACTTC. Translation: CASSLERTDRAYEQYF.

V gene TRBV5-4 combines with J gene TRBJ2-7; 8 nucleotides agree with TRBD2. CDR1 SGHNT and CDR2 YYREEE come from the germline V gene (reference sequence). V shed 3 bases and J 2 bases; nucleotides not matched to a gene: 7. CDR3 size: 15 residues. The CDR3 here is CASSSDGLAAYEQYF. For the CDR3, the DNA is TGTGCCAGCAGCTCAGACGGACTAGCTGCCTACGAGCAGTACTTC.

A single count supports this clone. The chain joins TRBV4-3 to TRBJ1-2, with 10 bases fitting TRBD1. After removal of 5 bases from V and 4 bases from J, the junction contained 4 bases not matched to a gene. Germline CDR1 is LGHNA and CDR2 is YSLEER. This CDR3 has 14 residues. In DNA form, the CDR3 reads TGCGCCAGCAGCACGGGACAGGGGACCTATGGCTACACCTTC. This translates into CASSTGQGTYGYTF.

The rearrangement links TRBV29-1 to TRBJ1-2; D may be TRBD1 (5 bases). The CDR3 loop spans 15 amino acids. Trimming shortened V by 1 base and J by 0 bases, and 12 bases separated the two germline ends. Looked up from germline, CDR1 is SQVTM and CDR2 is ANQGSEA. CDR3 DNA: TGCAGCGTTGAAGTCGGGGGACGAGCTAACTATGGCTACACCTTC. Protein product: CSVEVGGRANYGYTF. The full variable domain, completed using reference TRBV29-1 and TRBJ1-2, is SAVISQKPSRDICQRGTSLTIQCQVDSQVTMMFWYRQQPGQSLTLIATANQGSEATYESGFVIDKFPISRPNLTFSTLTVSNMSPEDSSIYLCSVEVGGRANYGYTFGSGTRLTVV.

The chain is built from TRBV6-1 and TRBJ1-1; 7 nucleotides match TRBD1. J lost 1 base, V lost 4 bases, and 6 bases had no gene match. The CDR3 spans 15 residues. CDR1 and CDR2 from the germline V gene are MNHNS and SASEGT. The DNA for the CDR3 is TGTGCCAGCAGTGGCCTTCGACAGGGGAACACTGAAGCTTTCTTT. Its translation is CASSGLRQGNTEAFF.

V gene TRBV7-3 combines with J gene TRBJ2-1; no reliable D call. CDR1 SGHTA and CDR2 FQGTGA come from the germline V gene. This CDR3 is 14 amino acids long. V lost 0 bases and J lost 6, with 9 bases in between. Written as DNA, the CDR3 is TGTGCCAGCAGCTTAACGAGTCTTGGCAATGAGCAGTTCTTC. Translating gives CASSLTSLGNEQFF.

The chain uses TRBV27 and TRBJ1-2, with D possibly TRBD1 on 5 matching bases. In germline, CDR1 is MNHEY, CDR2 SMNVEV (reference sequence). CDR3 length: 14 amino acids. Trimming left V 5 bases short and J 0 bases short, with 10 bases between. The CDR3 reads CASSPSTANYGYTF. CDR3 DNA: TGTGCCAGCAGTCCGTCGACAGCTAACTATGGCTACACCTTC.

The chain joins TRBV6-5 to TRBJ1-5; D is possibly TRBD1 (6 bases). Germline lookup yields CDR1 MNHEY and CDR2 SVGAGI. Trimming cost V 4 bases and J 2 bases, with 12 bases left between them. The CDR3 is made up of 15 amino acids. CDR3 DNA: TGTGCCAGCAGTTTTGGTGGGGGCGGCAATCAGCCCCAGCATTTT. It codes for CASSFGGGGNQPQHF.

The CDR3 sequence is CASSELGRGDQPQHF. The CDR3 DNA reads TGTGCCAGCAGTGAACTAGGAAGGGGTGATCAGCCCCAGCATTTT. V usage is TRBV25-1 and J usage is TRBJ1-5; perhaps TRBD1 as D (5 bases). The V gene lost 2 bases and the J gene lost 5 bases, with 13 bases spanning the gap. The germline V gene encodes CDR1 MGHDK and CDR2 SYGVNS. CDR3 length: 15 residues.

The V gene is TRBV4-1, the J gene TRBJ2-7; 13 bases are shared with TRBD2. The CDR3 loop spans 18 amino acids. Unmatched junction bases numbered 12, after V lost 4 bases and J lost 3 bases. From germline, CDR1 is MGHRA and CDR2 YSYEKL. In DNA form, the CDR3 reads TGCGCCAGCAGCCTGCTGTGGACTAGCGGGAGACCCGACTACGAGCAGTACTTC. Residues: CASSLLWTSGRPDYEQYF.

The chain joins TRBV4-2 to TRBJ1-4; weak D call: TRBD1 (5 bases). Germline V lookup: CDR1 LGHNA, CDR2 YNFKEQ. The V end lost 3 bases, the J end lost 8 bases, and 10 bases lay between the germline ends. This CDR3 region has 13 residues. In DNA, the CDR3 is TGTGCCAGCAGCCAGGGGGGGTACGAAAAACTGTTTTTT. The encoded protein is CASSQGGYEKLFF.

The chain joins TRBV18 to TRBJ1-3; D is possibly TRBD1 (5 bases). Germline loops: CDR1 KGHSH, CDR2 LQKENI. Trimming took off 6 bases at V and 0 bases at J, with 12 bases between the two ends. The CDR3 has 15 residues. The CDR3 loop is CASSGGALSGNTIYF. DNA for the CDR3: TGTGCCAGCTCTGGAGGGGCGCTCTCTGGAAACACCATATATTTT.

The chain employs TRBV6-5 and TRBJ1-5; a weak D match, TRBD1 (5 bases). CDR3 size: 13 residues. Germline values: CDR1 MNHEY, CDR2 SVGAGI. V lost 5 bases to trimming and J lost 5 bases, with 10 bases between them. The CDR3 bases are TGTGCCAGCAGTACGGACATCTATCAGCCCCAGCATTTT. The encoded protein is CASSTDIYQPQHF.

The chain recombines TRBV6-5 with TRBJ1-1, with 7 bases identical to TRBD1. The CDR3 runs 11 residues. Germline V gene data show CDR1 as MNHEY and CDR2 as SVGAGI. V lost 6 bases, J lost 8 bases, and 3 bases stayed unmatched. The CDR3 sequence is CASSRGAEAFF. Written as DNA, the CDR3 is TGTGCCAGCAGCAGGGGGGCGGAAGCTTTCTTT.

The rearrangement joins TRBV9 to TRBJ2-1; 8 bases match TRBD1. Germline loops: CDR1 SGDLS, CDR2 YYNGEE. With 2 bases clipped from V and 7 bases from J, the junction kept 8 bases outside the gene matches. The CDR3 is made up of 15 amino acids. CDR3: CASSVTDRGGNEQFF. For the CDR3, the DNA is TGTGCCAGCAGCGTCACTGACAGGGGCGGGAATGAGCAGTTCTTC.

Here the CDR3 DNA reads TGTGCCAGCAGCTTACGGGACACCTATCAGCCCCAGCATTTT. It codes for CASSLRDTYQPQHF. This sequence joins TRBV7-2 and TRBJ1-5, with D possibly matching TRBD1 (6 bases). Per germline, CDR1 SGHTA and CDR2 FQGNSA. The V and J ends lost 2 bases and 5 bases respectively, with 10 bases between them. The CDR3 spans 14 residues.

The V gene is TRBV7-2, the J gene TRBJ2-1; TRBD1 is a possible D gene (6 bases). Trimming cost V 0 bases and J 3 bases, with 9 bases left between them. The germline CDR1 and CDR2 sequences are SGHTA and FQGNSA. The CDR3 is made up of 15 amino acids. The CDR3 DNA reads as TGTGCCAGCAGCTTAGCGGGGGCGAGCTACAATGAGCAGTTCTTC. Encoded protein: CASSLAGASYNEQFF. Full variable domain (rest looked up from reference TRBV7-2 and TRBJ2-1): GAGVSQSPSNKVTEKGKDVELRCDPISGHTALYWYRQSLGQGLEFLIYFQGNSAPDKSGLPSDRFSAERTGGSVSTLTIQRTQQEDSAVYLCASSLAGASYNEQFFGPGTRLTVL.

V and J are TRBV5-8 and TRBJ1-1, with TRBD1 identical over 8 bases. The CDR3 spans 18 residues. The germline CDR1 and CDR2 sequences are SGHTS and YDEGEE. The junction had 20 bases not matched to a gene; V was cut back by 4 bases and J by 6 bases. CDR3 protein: CASSQYPRQGRYKSEAFF. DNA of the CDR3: TGTGCCAGCAGCCAATACCCCCGACAGGGGAGGTATAAATCTGAAGCTTTCTTT. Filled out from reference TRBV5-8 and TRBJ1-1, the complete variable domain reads EAGVTQSPTHLIKTRGQQATLRCSPISGHTSVYWYQQALGLGLQFLLWYDEGEERNRGNFPPRFSGRQFPNYSSELNVNALELEDSALYLCASSQYPRQGRYKSEAFFGQGTRLTVV.

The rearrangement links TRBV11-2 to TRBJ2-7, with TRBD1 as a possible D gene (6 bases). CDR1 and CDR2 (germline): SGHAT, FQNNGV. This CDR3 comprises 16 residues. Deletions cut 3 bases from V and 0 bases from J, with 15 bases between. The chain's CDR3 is CASSFDSGTFSYEQYF. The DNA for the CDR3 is TGTGCCAGCAGCTTCGATTCCGGGACATTCTCCTACGAGCAGTACTTC.

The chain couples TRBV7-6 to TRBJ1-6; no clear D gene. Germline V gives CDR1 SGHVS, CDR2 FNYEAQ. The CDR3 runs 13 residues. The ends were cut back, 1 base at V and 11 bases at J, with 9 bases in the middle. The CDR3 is CASSLDRGPPLHF. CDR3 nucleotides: TGTGCCAGCAGCTTAGACCGGGGTCCACCCCTCCACTTT.